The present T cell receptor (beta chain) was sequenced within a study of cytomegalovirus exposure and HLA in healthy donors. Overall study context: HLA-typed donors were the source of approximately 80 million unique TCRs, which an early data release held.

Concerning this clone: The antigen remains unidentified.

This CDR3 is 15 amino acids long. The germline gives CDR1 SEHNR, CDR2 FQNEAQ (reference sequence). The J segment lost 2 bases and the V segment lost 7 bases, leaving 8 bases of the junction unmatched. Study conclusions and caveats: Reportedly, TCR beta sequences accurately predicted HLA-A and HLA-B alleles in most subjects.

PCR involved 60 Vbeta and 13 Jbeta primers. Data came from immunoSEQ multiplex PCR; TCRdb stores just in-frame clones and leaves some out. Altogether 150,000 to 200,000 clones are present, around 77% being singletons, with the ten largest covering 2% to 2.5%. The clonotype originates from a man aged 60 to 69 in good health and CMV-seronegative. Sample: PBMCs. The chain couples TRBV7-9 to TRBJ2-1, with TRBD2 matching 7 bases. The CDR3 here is CASTLLGGAYNEQFF. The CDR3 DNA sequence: TGTGCCAGCACACTCCTGGGGGGGGCCTACAATGAGCAGTTCTTC. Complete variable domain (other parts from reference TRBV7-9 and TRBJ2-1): DTGVSQNPRHKITKRGQNVTFRCDPISEHNRLYWYRQTLGQGPEFLTYFQNEAQLEKSRLLSDRFSAERPKGSFSTLEIQRTEQGDSAMYLCASTLLGGAYNEQFFGPGTRLTVL.